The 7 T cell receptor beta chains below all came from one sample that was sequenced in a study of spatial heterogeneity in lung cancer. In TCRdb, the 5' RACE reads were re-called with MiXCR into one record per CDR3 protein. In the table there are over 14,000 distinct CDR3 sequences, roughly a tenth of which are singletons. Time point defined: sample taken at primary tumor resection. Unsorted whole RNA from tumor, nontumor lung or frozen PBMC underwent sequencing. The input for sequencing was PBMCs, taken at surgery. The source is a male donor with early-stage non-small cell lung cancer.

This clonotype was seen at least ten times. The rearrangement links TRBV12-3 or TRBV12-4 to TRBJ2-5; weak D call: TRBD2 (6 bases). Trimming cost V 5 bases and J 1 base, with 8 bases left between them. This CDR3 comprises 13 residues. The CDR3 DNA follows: TGTGCCAGCAGTGCGGGGTTCCAAGAGACCCAGTACTTC. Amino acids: CASSAGFQETQYF.

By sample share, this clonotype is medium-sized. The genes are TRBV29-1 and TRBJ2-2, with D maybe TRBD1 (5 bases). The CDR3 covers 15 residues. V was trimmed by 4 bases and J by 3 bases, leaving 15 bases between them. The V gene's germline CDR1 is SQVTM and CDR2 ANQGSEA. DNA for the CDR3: TGCAGCGTTGGTTCAGGGCTCATGCACACCGGGGAGCTGTTTTTT. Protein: CSVGSGLMHTGELFF.

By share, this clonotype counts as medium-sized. The CDR3 is CASSSQTSGSPETQYF. In DNA, the CDR3 is TGTGCCAGCAGCTCCCAGACTAGCGGGTCCCCGGAGACCCAGTACTTC. This rearrangement joins TRBV5-6 to TRBJ2-5, with TRBD2 matching 10 bases. Germline V lookup: CDR1 SGHDT, CDR2 YYEEEE. V dropped 3 bases and J dropped 5; count of bases not matched to a gene: 10. There are 16 residues in the CDR3.

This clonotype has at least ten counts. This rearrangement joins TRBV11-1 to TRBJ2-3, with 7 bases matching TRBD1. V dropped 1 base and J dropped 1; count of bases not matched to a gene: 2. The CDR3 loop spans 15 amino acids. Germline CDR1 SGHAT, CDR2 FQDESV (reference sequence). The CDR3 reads CASSLEGTGTDTQYF. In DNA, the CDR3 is TGTGCCAGCAGCTTAGAAGGGACAGGCACAGATACGCAGTATTTT.

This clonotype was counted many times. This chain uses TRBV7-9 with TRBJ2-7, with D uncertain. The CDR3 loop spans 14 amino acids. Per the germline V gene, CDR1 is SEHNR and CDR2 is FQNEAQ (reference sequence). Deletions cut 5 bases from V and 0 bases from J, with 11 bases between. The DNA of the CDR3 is TGTGCCAGCAGCGCCCATAGTGTCTCCTACGAGCAGTACTTC. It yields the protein CASSAHSVSYEQYF.

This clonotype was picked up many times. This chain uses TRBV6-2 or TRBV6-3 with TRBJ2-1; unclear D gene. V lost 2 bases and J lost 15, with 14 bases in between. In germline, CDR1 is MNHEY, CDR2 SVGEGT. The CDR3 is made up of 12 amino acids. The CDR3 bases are TGTGCCAGCAGTTACGGAAAACACGTGCCGTTCTTC. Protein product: CASSYGKHVPFF.

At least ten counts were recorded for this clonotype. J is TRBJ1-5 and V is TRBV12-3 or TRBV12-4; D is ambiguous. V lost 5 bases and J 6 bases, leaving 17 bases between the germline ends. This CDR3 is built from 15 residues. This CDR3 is CASSDGYWGSQPQHF. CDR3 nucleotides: TGTGCCAGCAGTGACGGATATTGGGGTTCTCAGCCCCAGCATTTT.